This T cell receptor (beta chain) was recovered during a study of blood T cells in healthy people across ages. The CDR3 has 14 residues. Germline loops: CDR1 SQVTM, CDR2 ANQGSEA. V dropped 4 bases and J dropped 2 bases, with 12 bases sitting between them. Sample-barcoded 5' priming and a J-beta primer mix drove a second PCR of roughly 6 to 12 cycles. Every single cDNA molecule received a tag from a template-switch adaptor with 12 random nucleotides. TCRdb re-analysed the 5' RACE reads in MiXCR, keeping a single row per CDR3 protein. The sample includes 1.8 million or so distinct CDR3 sequences, around 42% seen only once; the top ten take more than 20%.

The specimen was blood. This sequence joins TRBV29-1 and TRBJ1-5; perhaps TRBD1 as D (5 bases). This clonotype was sampled from a human donor in good health. Here the CDR3 reads CSVGDLGGNQPQHF. The CDR3 DNA follows: TGCAGCGTTGGGGACCTCGGAGGCAATCAGCCCCAGCATTTT.